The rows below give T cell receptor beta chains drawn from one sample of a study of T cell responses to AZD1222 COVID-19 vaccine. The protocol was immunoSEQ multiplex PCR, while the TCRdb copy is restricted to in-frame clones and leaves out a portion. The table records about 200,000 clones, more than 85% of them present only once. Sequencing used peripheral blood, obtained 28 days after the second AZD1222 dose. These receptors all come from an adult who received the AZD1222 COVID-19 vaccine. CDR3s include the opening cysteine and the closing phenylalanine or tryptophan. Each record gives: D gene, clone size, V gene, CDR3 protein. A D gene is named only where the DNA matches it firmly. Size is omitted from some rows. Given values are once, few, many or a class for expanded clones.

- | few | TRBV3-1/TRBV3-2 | CASKDGPISPNTEAFF
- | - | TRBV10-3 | CAISEGVSQPQHF
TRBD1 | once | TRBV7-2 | CASSLVGQGIETQYF
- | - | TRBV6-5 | CASRRGAGAFF
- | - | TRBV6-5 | CASSYRGILAKNIQYF
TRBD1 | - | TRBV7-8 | CASSLGTGPYSNQPQHF
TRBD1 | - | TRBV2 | CASSDGLGQGIGNQPQHF
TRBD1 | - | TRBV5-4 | CASSLGGQGADEAFF
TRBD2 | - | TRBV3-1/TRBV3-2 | CASSPTSGSNGQYF
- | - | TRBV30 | CAWSVIRGYNEQFF
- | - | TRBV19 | CASSIPMSSGNTIYF
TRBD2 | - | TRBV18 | CASSPGLAGDGETQYF
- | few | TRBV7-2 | CASSSTGNTEAFF
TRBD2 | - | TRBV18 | CASSPTSGLAGEYNEQFF
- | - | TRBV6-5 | CASSYTGDYGYTF
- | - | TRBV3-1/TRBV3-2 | CASSRKGITYNSPLHF
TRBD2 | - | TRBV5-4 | CASSLGSSGGGVDTQYF
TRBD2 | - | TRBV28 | CASSSFLAGGHENEQFF
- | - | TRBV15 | CATSRESRSQETQYF
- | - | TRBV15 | CATSRSLINEQFF
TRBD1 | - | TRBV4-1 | CASSARGQVPSSYEQYF
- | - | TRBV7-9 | CASSRPSETQYF
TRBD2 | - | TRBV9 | CASSVGPAGVLETQYF
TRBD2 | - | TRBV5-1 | CASSSGLAGPRPQETQYF
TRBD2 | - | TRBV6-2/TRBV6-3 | CASSPGLAGAGSYEQYF
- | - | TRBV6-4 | CASSSRGRKTQYF
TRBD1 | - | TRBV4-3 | CASSQEKGDSENEKLFF
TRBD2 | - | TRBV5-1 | CASSPGTSGRAYNEQFF
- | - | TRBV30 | CAWSPGSSYEQYF
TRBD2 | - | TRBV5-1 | CASSTTGTSGTYEQYF
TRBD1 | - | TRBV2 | CASSRTGKGTDTQYF
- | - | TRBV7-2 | CASSLVVSMWRAEADTQYF
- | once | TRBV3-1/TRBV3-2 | CASSRRGEAGYGYTF
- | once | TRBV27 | CASSFGLTLNEQFF
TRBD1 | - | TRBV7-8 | CASSLGQGTYEQYF
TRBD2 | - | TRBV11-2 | CASTYLSGRAGDTGELFF
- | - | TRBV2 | CASNRAGNTIYF
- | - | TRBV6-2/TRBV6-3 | CASSEMAYGYTF
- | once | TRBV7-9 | CASSPFSGGRRDQYF
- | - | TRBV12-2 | CASRLGQVISGANVLTF
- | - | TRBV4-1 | CASSQVPLLGGELFF
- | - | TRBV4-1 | CASSQDSGTQPQHF
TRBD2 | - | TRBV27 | CASSTSGSLDQFF
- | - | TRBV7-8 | CASSLQGEKLFF
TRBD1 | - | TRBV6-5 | CASSPRGRVHEKLFF
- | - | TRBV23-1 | CASSQRGARCNSPLHF